One sample yielded the 15 T cell receptor beta chains listed below, sequenced in a study of pediatric ulcerative colitis. The method was immunoSEQ multiplex PCR; TCRdb's version includes in-frame clones alone and lacks a portion of them. The table records about 37,000 clones, 65% to 80% of them present only once. Rectal tissue came from one to two pinch biopsies taken at colonoscopy. Source material: gut tissue. All receptors derive from a boy aged 5-17 years with severe ulcerative colitis.

This clone has more than one count but fewer than ten. The chain uses TRBV27 and TRBJ2-7, with 9 bases aligning to TRBD1. This CDR3 is built from 15 residues. V lost 6 bases, J lost 3 bases, and 9 bases stayed unmatched. Germline V gene data show CDR1 as MNHEY and CDR2 as SMNVEV (reference sequence). CDR3 sequence (DNA): TGTGCCAGCAGCCCACTCGGACAGGGGAGCTACGAGCAGTACTTC. Encoded protein: CASSPLGQGSYEQYF.

On this clone: The CDR3 does not close with the conserved phenylalanine or tryptophan, likely indicating a read error. The rearrangement links TRBV2 to TRBJ1-6; D is unresolved. The CDR3 sequence is 14 residues long. Trimming removed 3 bases at V and 6 bases at J, with 9 bases between. The germline V gene has CDR1 SNHLY and CDR2 FYNNEI. The CDR3 coding sequence is TGTGCCAGCAGTGAGGGCCTTGCTAATTCACCCCTCCACCTT. Its protein product is CASSEGLANSPLHL.

V usage is TRBV5-1 and J usage is TRBJ2-3; D is perhaps TRBD2 (5 bases). V shed 3 bases and J shed 6 bases, with 14 bases lying between them. The germline V gene has CDR1 SGHRS and CDR2 YFSETQ. CDR3 length: 14 residues. The CDR3 spells CASSSGLARDTQYF. Here the CDR3 DNA reads TGCGCCAGCAGCTCCGGACTGGCCCGCGATACGCAGTATTTT.

The chain's CDR3 is CASSVLGGRGTEAFF. The CDR3 coding sequence is TGTGCCAGCAGTGTATTGGGGGGCCGCGGCACTGAAGCTTTCTTT. This sequence joins TRBV2 and TRBJ1-1; D may be TRBD1 (6 bases). CDR1 SNHLY and CDR2 FYNNEI come from the germline V gene. Trimming shortened V by 4 bases and J by 4 bases, and 16 bases separated the two germline ends. This CDR3 is 15 amino acids long.

V usage is TRBV28 and J usage is TRBJ2-7; D remains ambiguous. Germline lookup yields CDR1 MDHEN and CDR2 SYDVKM. CDR3 length: 11 amino acids. Deletions cut 5 bases from V and 7 bases from J, with 9 bases between. The CDR3 DNA is TGTGCCAGCAGTCTGACATGGGAGCAGTACTTC. It specifies CASSLTWEQYF.

The table lists this clone with a few counts. This chain links TRBV5-1 with TRBJ1-6, with 9 bases matching TRBD1. Germline loops: CDR1 SGHRS, CDR2 YFSETQ. The ends lost 4 bases at V and 7 bases at J; junction bases unmatched: 6. This CDR3 is built from 15 residues. The CDR3 sequence: CASSPGTGTNSPLHF. CDR3 nucleotides: TGCGCCAGCAGCCCCGGGACAGGGACGAATTCACCCCTCCACTTT.

This chain uses TRBV7-3 with TRBJ2-7; the match to TRBD1 covers 10 bases. With V trimmed by 1 base and J by 5 bases, 5 bases remained unmatched. CDR3 length: 15 residues. CDR1 and CDR2 from the germline V gene are SGHTA and FQGTGA. CDR3 DNA: TGTGCCAGCAGCTTAATAGGGACAGGGGTCGACGAGCAGTACTTC. Translation gives CASSLIGTGVDEQYF.

This clone has a handful of counts. V usage is TRBV12-2 and J usage is TRBJ1-1. TRBV12-2 has pseudogene status. There are 16 residues in the CDR3. Written as DNA, the CDR3 is TGTGCAAGTCGCTATAAACGGAGGCCGAAGAACACTGAAGCTTTCTTT. Its protein is CASRYKRRPKNTEAFF.

J is TRBJ1-2 and V is TRBV10-3, with TRBD1 as a possible D gene (6 bases). The CDR3 has 17 residues. The V end lost 1 base, the J end lost 5 bases, and 20 bases lay between the germline ends. In germline, CDR1 is ENHRY, CDR2 SYGVKD. CDR3 in DNA: TGTGCCATCAGTGAGTTTCCGACGGGCCAAGGGGGATATGGCTACACCTTC. As protein: CAISEFPTGQGGYGYTF.

The V and J genes are TRBV5-1 and TRBJ2-7; 10 bases are a match to TRBD1. Germline values: CDR1 SGHRS, CDR2 YFSETQ. This CDR3 comprises 14 residues. Trimming removed 3 bases from V and 3 bases from J; junction bases left unmatched: 3. The DNA of the CDR3 is TGCGCCAGCAGCTGGGGGACAGGGGACTACGAGCAGTACTTC. Residues: CASSWGTGDYEQYF.

The chain recombines TRBV5-1 with TRBJ2-1, with unresolved D. V was shortened by 4 bases and J by 8 bases, with 16 bases between the two germline ends. Per the germline V gene, CDR1 is SGHRS and CDR2 is YFSETQ. The CDR3 has 14 amino acids. The CDR3 sequence: CASSPGGYRDEQFF. DNA of the CDR3: TGCGCCAGCAGCCCAGGTGGCTATCGGGATGAGCAGTTCTTC.

The rearrangement joins TRBV5-1 to TRBJ1-1; D is undetermined. The ends were cut back, 4 bases at V and 0 bases at J, with 10 bases in the middle. Germline loops: CDR1 SGHRS, CDR2 YFSETQ. This CDR3 contains 14 residues. CDR3 amino acids: CASSMDGLNTEAFF. The DNA for the CDR3 is TGCGCCAGCAGCATGGACGGTTTGAACACTGAAGCTTTCTTT. The full variable domain, rest sourced from reference TRBV5-1 and TRBJ1-1, is KAGVTQTPRYLIKTRGQQVTLSCSPISGHRSVSWYQQTPGQGLQFLFEYFSETQRNKGNFPGRFSGRQFSNSRSEMNVSTLELGDSALYLCASSMDGLNTEAFFGQGTRLTVV.

The chain carries TRBV5-1 and TRBJ2-2; TRBD1 aligns across 7 bases. This CDR3 spans 14 amino acids. Germline loops: CDR1 SGHRS, CDR2 YFSETQ. J gave up 7 bases and V 8 bases, and 11 bases lay outside the gene matches. The CDR3 sequence: CASTSRQGVGELFF. In DNA form, the CDR3 reads TGCGCCAGTACGTCAAGACAGGGAGTCGGGGAGCTGTTTTTT.

V gene TRBV5-1 combines with J gene TRBJ1-1, with a possible D match to TRBD1 (6 bases). The CDR3 covers 15 residues. Trimming took off 0 bases at V and 6 bases at J, with 15 bases between the two ends. Germline loops: CDR1 SGHRS, CDR2 YFSETQ. CDR3 in DNA: TGCGCCAGCAGCTTGGCCTTAACAGGGTCTTCTGAAGCTTTCTTT. It codes for CASSLALTGSSEAFF.

This chain joins TRBV19 and TRBJ2-7, with D perhaps TRBD1 (7 bases). V lost 5 bases, J lost 5 bases, and 16 bases lay in between. The CDR3 contains 14 residues. Per germline, CDR1 LNHDA and CDR2 SQIVND (reference sequence). The CDR3 loop reads CASSPHRGLDEQYF. The CDR3 DNA is TGTGCCAGTAGTCCACACAGGGGACTCGACGAGCAGTACTTC.